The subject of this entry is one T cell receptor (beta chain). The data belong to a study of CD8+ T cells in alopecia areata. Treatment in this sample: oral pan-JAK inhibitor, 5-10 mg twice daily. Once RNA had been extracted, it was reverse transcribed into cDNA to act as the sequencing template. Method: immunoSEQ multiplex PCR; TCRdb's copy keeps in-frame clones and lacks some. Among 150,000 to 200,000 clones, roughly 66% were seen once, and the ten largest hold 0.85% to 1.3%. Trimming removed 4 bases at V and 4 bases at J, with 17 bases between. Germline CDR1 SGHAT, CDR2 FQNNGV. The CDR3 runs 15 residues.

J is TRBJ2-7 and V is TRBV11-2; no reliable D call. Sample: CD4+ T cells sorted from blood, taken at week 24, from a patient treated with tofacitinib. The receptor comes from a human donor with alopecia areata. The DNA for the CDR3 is TGTGCCAGCAGCTCGCCTCAAGGGAACTGGTACGAGCAGTACTTC. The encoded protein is CASSSPQGNWYEQYF.